This T cell receptor beta chain appears in the sequencing data of a study of T cells expressing NK-cell markers. Study-level information: Just one sequenced donor of eight was HCMV-seronegative, while seven were seropositive.

The CDR3 is 15 residues long. Germline CDR1 LNHDA, CDR2 SQIVND (reference sequence). For each CDR3 protein, TCRdb gives one entry from its re-call of the 5' RACE reads, without DNA. This repertoire includes roughly 280,000 distinct CDR3 sequences. Sequenced: blood T cells: a sorted CD56 or NKG2C T cell subset, CD4+ or CD8+ T cells, or bulk PBMC T cells (not recorded which). This receptor was obtained from a man aged 18 to 30 in good health. J is TRBJ2-1 and V is TRBV19; TCRdb gives TRBD1 as the D gene, but with no DNA this cannot be confirmed. CDR3 loop: CASSTRDRAYNEQFF.